This T cell receptor (beta chain) emerged from a study of blood T cell repertoires in COVID-19. Study as a whole: The samples span acute and convalescent COVID-19 from the United States, Italy and Spain. From T cells, B-cell-depleted T cells, or PBMCs came the material, which was cDNA or gDNA.

V lost 0 bases, J lost 5 bases, and 15 bases lay in between. The germline V gene has CDR1 SGHDN and CDR2 FVKESK. The CDR3 contains 16 residues. Using immunoSEQ multiplex PCR, the repertoire was profiled, and TCRdb retains in-frame clones only, with some absent. The sample has some 200,000 clones; approximately 79% are singletons. V and J are TRBV14 and TRBJ2-3; D possibly corresponds to TRBD1 (6 bases). Sequenced: peripheral blood. The TCR originated in a man between 25 and 39 years old with active or convalescent COVID-19. The CDR3 bases are TGTGCCAGCAGCCAAGACAGGGGTTACGCACTAGATACGCAGTATTTT. As protein: CASSQDRGYALDTQYF.